This T cell receptor beta chain was observed in a study of blood T cell repertoires in COVID-19. Overall study: COVID-19 samples, acute and convalescent, were from the United States, Italy and Spain. T cells, B-cell-depleted T cells, or PBMCs supplied cDNA or gDNA.

Adults between roughly 18 and 95 years of age took part from about two dozen US areas. Two consecutive negative NP/OP PCR tests, clearance, or resolved symptoms defined Cohort 3 recovery. Trimming removed 4 bases at V and 4 bases at J, with 11 bases between. Germline assignment: CDR1 SGHTA and CDR2 FQGNSA. The CDR3 totals 14 residues. Method: immunoSEQ multiplex PCR; TCRdb's copy keeps in-frame clones and lacks some. Of under 200,000 clones listed, over 80% are singletons. This clone has only one observation. The source of this sequence is a woman aged 60-70 years who had recovered from COVID-19. Material: PBMCs or T cells enriched from blood (not recorded which). The J gene is TRBJ2-1, the V gene TRBV7-2, with a weak D call TRBD2 (6 bases). In nucleotides, the CDR3 is TGTGCCAGCAGCTCTAATAGCGGTTACAATGAGCAGTTCTTC. Protein product: CASSSNSGYNEQFF.